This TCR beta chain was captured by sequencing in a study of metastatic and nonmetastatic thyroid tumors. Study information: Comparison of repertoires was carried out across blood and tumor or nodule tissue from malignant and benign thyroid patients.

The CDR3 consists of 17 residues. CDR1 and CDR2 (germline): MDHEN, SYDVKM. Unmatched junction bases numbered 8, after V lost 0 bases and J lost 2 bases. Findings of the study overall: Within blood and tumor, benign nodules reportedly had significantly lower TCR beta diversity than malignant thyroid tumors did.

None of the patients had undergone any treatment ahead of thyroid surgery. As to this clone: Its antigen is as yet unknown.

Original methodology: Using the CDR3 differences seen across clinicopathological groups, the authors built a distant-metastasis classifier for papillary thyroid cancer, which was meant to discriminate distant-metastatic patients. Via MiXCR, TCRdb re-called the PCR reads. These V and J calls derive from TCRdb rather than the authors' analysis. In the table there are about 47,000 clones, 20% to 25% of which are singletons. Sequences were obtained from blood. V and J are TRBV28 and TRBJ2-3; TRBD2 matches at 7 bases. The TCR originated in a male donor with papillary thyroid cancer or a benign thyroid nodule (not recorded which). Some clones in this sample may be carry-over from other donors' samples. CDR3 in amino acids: CASSLWGAGKDTDTQYF. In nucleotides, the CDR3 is TGTGCCAGCAGTTTATGGGGAGCGGGAAAGGACACAGATACGCAGTATTTT.